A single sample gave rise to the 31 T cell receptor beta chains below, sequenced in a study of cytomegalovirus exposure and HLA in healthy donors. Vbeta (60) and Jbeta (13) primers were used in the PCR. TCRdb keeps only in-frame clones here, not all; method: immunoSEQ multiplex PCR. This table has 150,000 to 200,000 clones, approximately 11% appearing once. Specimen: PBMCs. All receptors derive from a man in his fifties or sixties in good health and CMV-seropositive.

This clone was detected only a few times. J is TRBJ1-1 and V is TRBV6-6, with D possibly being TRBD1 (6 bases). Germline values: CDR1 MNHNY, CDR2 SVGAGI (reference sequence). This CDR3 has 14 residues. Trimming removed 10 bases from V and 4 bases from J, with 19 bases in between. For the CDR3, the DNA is TGTGCCACCAGGGACAACCCGGAGGGCACTGAAGCTTTCTTT. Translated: CATRDNPEGTEAFF.

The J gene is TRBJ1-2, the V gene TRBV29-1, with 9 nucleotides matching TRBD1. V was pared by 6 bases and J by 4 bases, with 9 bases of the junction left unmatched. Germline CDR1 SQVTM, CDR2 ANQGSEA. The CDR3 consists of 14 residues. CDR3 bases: TGCAGCGTCGCCATACAGGGGGCAACCTATGGCTACACCTTC. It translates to CSVAIQGATYGYTF.

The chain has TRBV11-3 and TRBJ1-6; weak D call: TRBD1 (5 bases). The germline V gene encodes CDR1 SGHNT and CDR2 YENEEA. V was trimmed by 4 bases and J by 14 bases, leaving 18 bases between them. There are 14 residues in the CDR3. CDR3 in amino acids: CASSSPGGSGALHF. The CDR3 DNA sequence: TGTGCCAGCAGCTCCCCGGGGGGAAGCGGGGCCCTCCACTTT.

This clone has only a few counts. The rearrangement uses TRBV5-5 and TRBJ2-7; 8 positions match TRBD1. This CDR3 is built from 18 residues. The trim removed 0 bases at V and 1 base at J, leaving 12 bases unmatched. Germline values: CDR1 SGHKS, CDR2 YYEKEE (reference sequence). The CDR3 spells CASSLERSGTGWSYEQYV. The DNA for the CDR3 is TGTGCCAGCAGCTTGGAAAGATCTGGGACAGGATGGTCCTACGAGCAGTACGTC.

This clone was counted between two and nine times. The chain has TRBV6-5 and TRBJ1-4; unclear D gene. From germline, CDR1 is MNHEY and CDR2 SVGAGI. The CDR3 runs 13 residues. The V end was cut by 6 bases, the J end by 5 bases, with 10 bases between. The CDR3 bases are TGTGCCAGCAGCCCGGGGATCAATGAAAAACTGTTTTTT. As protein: CASSPGINEKLFF.

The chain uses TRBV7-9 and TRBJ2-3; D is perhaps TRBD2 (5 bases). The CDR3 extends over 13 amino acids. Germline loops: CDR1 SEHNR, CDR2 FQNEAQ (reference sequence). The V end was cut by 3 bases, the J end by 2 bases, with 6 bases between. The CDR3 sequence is CASSFSVTDTQYF. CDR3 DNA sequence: TGTGCCAGCAGCTTTAGCGTCACAGATACGCAGTATTTT. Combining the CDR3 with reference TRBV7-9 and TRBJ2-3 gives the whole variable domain DTGVSQNPRHKITKRGQNVTFRCDPISEHNRLYWYRQTLGQGPEFLTYFQNEAQLEKSRLLSDRFSAERPKGSFSTLEIQRTEQGDSAMYLCASSFSVTDTQYFGPGTRLTVL.

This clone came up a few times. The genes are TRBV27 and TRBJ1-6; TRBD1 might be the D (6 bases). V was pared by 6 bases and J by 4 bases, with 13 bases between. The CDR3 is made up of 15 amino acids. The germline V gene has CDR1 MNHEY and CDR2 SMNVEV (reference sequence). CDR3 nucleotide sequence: TGTGCCAGCAGACCCGGGACACTATATAATTCACCCCTCCACTTT. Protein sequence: CASRPGTLYNSPLHF.

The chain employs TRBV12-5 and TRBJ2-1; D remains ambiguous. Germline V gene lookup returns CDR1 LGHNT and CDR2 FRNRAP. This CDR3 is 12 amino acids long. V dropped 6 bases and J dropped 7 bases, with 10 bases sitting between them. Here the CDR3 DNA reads TGTGCTAGTGGCCATAGCTATAATGAGCAGTTCTTC. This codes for CASGHSYNEQFF.

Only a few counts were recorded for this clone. As DNA, the CDR3 is TGTGCCAGCAGCGTAGGGGCACAGGCCCCGGGAGACACCATATATTTT. Translation gives CASSVGAQAPGDTIYF. The V call is TRBV9, the J call TRBJ1-3; D might be TRBD1 (5 bases). The CDR3 spans 16 residues. Trimming cost V 0 bases and J 8 bases, with 18 bases left between them. Germline CDR1 is SGDLS and CDR2 is YYNGEE.

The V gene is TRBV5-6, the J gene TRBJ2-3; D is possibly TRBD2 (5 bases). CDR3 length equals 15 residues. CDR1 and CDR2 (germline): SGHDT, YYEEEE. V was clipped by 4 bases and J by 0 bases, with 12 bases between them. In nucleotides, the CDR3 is TGTGCCAGCAGCAAAGACTACCGCAGCACAGATACGCAGTATTTT. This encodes CASSKDYRSTDTQYF.

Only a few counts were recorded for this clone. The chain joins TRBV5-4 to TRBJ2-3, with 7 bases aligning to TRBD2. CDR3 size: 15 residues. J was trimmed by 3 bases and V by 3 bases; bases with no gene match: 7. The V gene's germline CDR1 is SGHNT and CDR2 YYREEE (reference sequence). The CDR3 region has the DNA TGTGCCAGCAGCTACATTGGGGGGGGGACAGATACGCAGTATTTT. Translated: CASSYIGGGTDTQYF. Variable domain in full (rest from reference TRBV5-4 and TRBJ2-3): ETGVTQSPTHLIKTRGQQVTLRCSSQSGHNTVSWYQQALGQGPQFIFQYYREEENGRGNFPPRFSGLQFPNYSSELNVNALELDDSALYLCASSYIGGGTDTQYFGPGTRLTVL.

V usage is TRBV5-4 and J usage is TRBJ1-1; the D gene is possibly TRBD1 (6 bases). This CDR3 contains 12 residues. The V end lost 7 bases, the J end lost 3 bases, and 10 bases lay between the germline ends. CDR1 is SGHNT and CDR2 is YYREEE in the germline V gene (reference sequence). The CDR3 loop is CASGGRDTEAFF. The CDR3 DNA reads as TGTGCCAGCGGGGGCAGGGACACTGAAGCTTTCTTT. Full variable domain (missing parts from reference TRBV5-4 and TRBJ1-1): ETGVTQSPTHLIKTRGQQVTLRCSSQSGHNTVSWYQQALGQGPQFIFQYYREEENGRGNFPPRFSGLQFPNYSSELNVNALELDDSALYLCASGGRDTEAFFGQGTRLTVV.

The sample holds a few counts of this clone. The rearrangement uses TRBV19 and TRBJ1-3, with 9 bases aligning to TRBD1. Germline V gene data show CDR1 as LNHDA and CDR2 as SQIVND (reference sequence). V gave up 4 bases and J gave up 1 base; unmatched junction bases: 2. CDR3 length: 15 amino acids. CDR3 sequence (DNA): TGTGCCAGTAGTACGACAGGGGGGTCTGGAAACACCATATATTTT. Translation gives CASSTTGGSGNTIYF.

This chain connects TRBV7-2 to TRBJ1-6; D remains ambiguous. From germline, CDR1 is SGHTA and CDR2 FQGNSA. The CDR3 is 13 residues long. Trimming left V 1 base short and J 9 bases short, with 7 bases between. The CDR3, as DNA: TGTGCCAGCAGCTTAGATGGGAGTTCACCCCTCCACTTT. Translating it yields CASSLDGSSPLHF.

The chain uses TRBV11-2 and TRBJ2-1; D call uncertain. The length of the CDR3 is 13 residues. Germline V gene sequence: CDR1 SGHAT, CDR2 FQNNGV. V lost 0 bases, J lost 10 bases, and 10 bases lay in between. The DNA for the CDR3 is TGTGCCAGCAGCTTAGATCGAGAGACAGAGCAGTTCTTC. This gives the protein CASSLDRETEQFF.

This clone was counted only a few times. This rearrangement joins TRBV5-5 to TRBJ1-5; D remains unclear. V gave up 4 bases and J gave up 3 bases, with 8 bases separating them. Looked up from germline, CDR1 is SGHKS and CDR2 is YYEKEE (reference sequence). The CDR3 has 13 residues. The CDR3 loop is CASSRLVNQPQHF. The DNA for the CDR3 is TGTGCCAGCAGCCGACTGGTCAATCAGCCCCAGCATTTT.

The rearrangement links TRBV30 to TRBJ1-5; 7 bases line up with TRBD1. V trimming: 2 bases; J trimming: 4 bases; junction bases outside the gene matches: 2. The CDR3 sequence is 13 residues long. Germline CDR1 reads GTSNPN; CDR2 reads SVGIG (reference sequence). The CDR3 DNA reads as TGTGCCTGGAGTCAGGACAGGAATCAGCCCCAGCATTTT. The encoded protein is CAWSQDRNQPQHF.

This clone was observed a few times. In DNA, the CDR3 is TGTGCCAGCAGTTACTCGACAGGGAAGAGGGGCTACACCTTC. It codes for CASSYSTGKRGYTF. The gene calls are TRBV6-5 and TRBJ1-2, with TRBD1 identical over 7 bases. Germline CDR1 is MNHEY and CDR2 is SVGAGI. V lost 0 bases and J lost 8; bases outside the gene matches: 6. The CDR3 sequence is 14 residues long.

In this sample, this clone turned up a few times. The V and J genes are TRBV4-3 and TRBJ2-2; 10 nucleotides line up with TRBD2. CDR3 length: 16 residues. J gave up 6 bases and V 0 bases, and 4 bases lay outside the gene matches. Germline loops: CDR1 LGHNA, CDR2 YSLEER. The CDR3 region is CASSQDSGGRAGELFF. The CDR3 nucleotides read TGCGCCAGCAGCCAAGATAGCGGGGGGCGTGCCGGGGAGCTGTTTTTT.

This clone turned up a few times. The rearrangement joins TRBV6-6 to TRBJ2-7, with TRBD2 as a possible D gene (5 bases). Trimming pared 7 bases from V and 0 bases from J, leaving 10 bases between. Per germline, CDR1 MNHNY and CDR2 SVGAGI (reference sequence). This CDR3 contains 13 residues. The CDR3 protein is CASTTGSSYEQYF. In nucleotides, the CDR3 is TGTGCCAGCACCACGGGAAGCTCCTACGAGCAGTACTTC.

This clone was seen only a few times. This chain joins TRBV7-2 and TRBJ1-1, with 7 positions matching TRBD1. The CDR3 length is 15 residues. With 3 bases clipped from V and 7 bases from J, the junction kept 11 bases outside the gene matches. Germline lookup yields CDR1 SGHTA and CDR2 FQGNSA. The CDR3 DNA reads TGTGCCAGCAGCTTGGAGAGGGGGCGCTTCCATGAAGCTTTCTTT. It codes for CASSLERGRFHEAFF. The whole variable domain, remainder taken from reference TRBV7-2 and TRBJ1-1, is GAGVSQSPSNKVTEKGKDVELRCDPISGHTALYWYRQSLGQGLEFLIYFQGNSAPDKSGLPSDRFSAERTGGSVSTLTIQRTQQEDSAVYLCASSLERGRFHEAFFGQGTRLTVV.

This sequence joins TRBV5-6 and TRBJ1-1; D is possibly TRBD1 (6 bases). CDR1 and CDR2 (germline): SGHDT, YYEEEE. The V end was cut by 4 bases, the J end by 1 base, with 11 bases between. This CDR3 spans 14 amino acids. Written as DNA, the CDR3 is TGTGCCAGCAGCGGCGGACAGTCGAACACTGAAGCTTTCTTT. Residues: CASSGGQSNTEAFF.

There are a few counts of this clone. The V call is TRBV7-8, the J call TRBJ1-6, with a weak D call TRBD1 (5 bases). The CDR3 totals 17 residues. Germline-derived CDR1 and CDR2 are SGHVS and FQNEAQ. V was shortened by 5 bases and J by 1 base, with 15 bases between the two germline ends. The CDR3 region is CASSPSRGTSYNSPLHF. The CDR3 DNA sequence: TGTGCCAGCAGCCCCTCCCGCGGGACTTCCTATAATTCACCCCTCCACTTT.

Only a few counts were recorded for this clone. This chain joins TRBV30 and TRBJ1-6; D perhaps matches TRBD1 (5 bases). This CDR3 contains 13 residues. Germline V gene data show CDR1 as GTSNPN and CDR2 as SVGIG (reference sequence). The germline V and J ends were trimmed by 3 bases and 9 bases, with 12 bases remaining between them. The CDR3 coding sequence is TGTGCCTGGAGGTCGGGGGTAGGTTCACCCCTCCACTTT. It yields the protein CAWRSGVGSPLHF. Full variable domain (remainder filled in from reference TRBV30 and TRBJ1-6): SQTIHQWPATLVQPVGSPLSLECTVEGTSNPNLYWYRQAAGRGLQLLFYSVGIGQISSEVPQNLSASRPQDRQFILSSKKLLLSDSGFYLCAWRSGVGSPLHFGNGTRLTVT.

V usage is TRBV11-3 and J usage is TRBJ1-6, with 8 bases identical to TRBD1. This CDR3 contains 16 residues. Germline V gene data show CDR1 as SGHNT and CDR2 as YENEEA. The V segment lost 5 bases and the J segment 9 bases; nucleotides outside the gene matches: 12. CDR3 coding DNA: TGTGCCAGCAGCCCCTCAGGGACAGGAGGTACTTCACCCCTCCACTTT. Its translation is CASSPSGTGGTSPLHF.

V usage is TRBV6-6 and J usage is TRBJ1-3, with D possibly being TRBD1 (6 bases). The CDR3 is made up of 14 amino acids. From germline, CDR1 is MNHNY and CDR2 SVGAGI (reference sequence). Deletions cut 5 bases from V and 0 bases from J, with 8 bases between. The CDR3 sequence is CASSQTGSGNTIYF. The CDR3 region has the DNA TGTGCCAGCAGTCAGACAGGCTCTGGAAACACCATATATTTT.

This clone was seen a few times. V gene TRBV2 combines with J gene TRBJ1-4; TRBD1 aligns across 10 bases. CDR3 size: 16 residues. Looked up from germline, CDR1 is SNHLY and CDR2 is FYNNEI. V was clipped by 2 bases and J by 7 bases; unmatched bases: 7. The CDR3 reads CASSEFGDRGREKLFF. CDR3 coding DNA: TGTGCCAGCAGTGAATTCGGGGACAGGGGCCGTGAAAAACTGTTTTTT.

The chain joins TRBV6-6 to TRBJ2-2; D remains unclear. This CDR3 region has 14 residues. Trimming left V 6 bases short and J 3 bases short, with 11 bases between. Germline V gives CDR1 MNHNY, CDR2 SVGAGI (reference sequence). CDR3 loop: CASSSQDYTGELFF. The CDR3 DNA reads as TGTGCCAGCAGCTCCCAGGATTACACCGGGGAGCTGTTTTTT.

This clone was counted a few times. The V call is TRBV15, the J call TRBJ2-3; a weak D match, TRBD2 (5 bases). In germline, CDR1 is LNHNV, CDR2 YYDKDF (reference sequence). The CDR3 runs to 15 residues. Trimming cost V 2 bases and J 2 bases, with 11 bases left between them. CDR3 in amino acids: CATSRPGSSTDTQYF. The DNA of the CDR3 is TGTGCCACCAGCAGACCGGGATCCTCCACAGATACGCAGTATTTT.

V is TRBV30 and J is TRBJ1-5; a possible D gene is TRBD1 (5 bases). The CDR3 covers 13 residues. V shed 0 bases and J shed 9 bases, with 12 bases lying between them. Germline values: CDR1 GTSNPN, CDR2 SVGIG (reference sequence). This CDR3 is CAWSVAGKGPQHF. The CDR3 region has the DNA TGTGCCTGGAGTGTGGCAGGGAAAGGGCCCCAGCATTTT.

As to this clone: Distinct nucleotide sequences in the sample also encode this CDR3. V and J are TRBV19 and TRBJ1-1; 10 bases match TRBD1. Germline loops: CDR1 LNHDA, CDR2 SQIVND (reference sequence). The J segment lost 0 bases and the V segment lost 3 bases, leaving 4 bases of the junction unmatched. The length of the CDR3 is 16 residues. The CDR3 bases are TGTGCCAGTAGTATTCGGACAGGGGGTTTGAACACTGAAGCTTTCTTT. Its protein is CASSIRTGGLNTEAFF.